Below, 8 T cell receptor beta chains from the same sample are listed, as sequenced in a study of T cell responses to AZD1222 COVID-19 vaccine. Libraries were prepared by immunoSEQ multiplex PCR; TCRdb keeps only in-frame clonotypes and omits some of them. The repertoire holds 130,000 or so clones, with about 93% as singletons. Sequenced here: peripheral blood, sampled on day 0 of AZD1222 vaccination. The receptors derive from an adult in good health.

The chain links TRBV7-9 to TRBJ2-1; 10 bases are shared with TRBD2. After removal of 5 bases from V and 1 base from J, the junction contained 11 bases not matched to a gene. CDR1 is SEHNR and CDR2 is FQNEAQ in the germline V gene (reference sequence). The CDR3 consists of 18 residues. CDR3 DNA sequence: TGTGCCAGCAGCCCCGCCTCTAGCGGGGGAGGATCCTACAATGAGCAGTTCTTC. Its translation is CASSPASSGGGSYNEQFF. Using reference TRBV7-9 and TRBJ2-1 for the parts outside the CDR3, the full variable domain is DTGVSQNPRHKITKRGQNVTFRCDPISEHNRLYWYRQTLGQGPEFLTYFQNEAQLEKSRLLSDRFSAERPKGSFSTLEIQRTEQGDSAMYLCASSPASSGGGSYNEQFFGPGTRLTVL.

This chain uses TRBV9 with TRBJ2-4; weak D call: TRBD2 (5 bases). This CDR3 has 15 amino acids. CDR1 is SGDLS, CDR2 YYNGEE, per germline. The germline V and J ends were trimmed by 4 bases and 8 bases, with 19 bases remaining between them. CDR3 in amino acids: CASSPSTRSSDIQYF. DNA for the CDR3: TGTGCCAGCAGCCCTTCTACTAGAAGTTCGGACATTCAGTACTTC. Together with reference TRBV9 and TRBJ2-4, the CDR3 gives the full variable domain: DSGVTQTPKHLITATGQRVTLRCSPRSGDLSVYWYQQSLDQGLQFLIQYYNGEERAKGNILERFSAQQFPDLHSELNLSSLELGDSALYFCASSPSTRSSDIQYFGAGTRLSVL.

V gene TRBV7-2 combines with J gene TRBJ1-2; D uncertain. With 1 base removed from V and 4 bases from J, the gap between germline ends came to 10 bases. Germline values: CDR1 SGHTA, CDR2 FQGNSA. CDR3 length: 14 residues. For the CDR3, the DNA is TGTGCCAGCAGCTTAGTCCGGGTCGCCTATGGCTACACCTTC. Its translation is CASSLVRVAYGYTF.

This chain connects TRBV5-1 to TRBJ1-2; possible D gene TRBD1, 5 bases. The CDR3 consists of 13 residues. Germline CDR1 and CDR2: SGHRS and YFSETQ. Trimming took 2 bases from V and 8 from J, leaving 13 bases between them. The CDR3 protein is CASSLGELGGYTF. CDR3 DNA: TGCGCCAGCAGCTTAGGGGAACTAGGCGGCTACACCTTC.

The chain employs TRBV19 and TRBJ2-5; D not certain. The CDR3 consists of 15 residues. V gave up 5 bases and J gave up 3 bases, with 16 bases separating them. The germline V gene has CDR1 LNHDA and CDR2 SQIVND (reference sequence). The DNA of the CDR3 is TGTGCCAGTAGTCCCGACGGGTTTAGGGAAGAGACCCAGTACTTC. It yields the protein CASSPDGFREETQYF.

The gene calls are TRBV21-1 and TRBJ2-2; the DNA was not used to check the table's D call, TRBD2. TRBV21-1 is labeled a pseudogene. The CDR3 covers 15 residues. CDR3 sequence (DNA): TGTGCCAGCACCACCGGGGCGGGGTCCGACGGGGAGCTGTTTTTT. Translated, it gives CASTTGAGSDGELFF.

The rearrangement links TRBV12-5 to TRBJ2-3; D not resolved. V lost 1 base, J lost 1 base, and 15 bases lay in between. Germline-derived CDR1 and CDR2 are LGHNT and FRNRAP. CDR3 length equals 17 residues. This chain's CDR3 is CASGLAAMGMGTDTQYF. CDR3 DNA: TGTGCTAGTGGTTTGGCGGCGATGGGTATGGGCACAGATACGCAGTATTTT.

The chain joins TRBV9 to TRBJ2-3, with D possibly matching TRBD2 (6 bases). Per the germline V gene, CDR1 is SGDLS and CDR2 is YYNGEE. CDR3 size: 15 residues. With 0 bases removed from V and 3 bases from J, the gap between germline ends came to 11 bases. CDR3 protein: CASSVAGVETDTQYF. The CDR3 DNA reads TGTGCCAGCAGCGTAGCGGGAGTTGAAACAGATACGCAGTATTTT.